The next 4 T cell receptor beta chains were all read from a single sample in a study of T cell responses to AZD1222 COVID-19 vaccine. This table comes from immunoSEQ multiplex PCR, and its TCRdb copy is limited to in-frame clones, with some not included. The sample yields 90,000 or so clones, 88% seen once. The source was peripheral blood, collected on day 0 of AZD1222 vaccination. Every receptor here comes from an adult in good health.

In DNA, the CDR3 is TGTGCCAGCAGCCAAGATAGGGGCCCCCTCCACGGGGATGGCTACACCTTC. Residues: CASSQDRGPLHGDGYTF. The chain uses TRBV3-1 (or the pseudogene TRBV3-2) and TRBJ1-2; possibly TRBD1 for D (5 bases). The V end was cut by 0 bases, the J end by 6 bases, with 20 bases between. Germline V gene data show CDR1 as LGHDT and CDR2 as YNNKEL (reference sequence). This CDR3 comprises 17 residues.

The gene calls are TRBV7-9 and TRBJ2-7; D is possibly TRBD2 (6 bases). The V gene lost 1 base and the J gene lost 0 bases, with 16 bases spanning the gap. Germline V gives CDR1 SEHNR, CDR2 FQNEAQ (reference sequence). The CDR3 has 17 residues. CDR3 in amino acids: CASSLVGGGKSSYEQYF. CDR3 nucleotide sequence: TGTGCCAGCAGCTTAGTAGGAGGCGGGAAAAGCTCCTACGAGCAGTACTTC.

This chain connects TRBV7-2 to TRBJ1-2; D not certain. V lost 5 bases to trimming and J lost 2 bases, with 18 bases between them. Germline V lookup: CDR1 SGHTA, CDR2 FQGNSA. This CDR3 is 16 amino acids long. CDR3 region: CASSRPGRLRNYGYTF. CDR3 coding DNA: TGTGCCAGCAGCCGCCCCGGACGTCTGAGGAACTATGGCTACACCTTC.

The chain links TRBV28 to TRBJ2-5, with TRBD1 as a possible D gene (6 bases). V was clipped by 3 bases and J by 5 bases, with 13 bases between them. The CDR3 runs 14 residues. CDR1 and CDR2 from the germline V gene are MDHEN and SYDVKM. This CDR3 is CASSFGQSRETQYF. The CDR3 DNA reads TGTGCCAGCAGTTTTGGACAGTCCAGGGAGACCCAGTACTTC.